This passage covers 18 T cell receptor beta chains from one sample sequenced in a study of CD8 T cells in ankylosing spondylitis. TCRdb reprocessed the 5' RACE reads via MiXCR and lists one record per CDR3 protein. Among about 230,000 distinct CDR3 sequences listed, less than 9.5% were seen once. The sample consisted of blood, either unsorted or a sorted T cell fraction (not recorded which). These receptor sequences come from a female donor with ankylosing spondylitis or in good health (not recorded which).

The rearrangement links TRBV7-2 to TRBJ1-2; D gene uncertain. This CDR3 is 13 amino acids long. Germline CDR1 and CDR2: SGHTA and FQGNSA. V lost 5 bases and J 8 bases, leaving 15 bases between the germline ends. The chain's CDR3 is CASSPSSRGGYTF. The CDR3 DNA is TGTGCCAGCAGCCCATCTTCCCGGGGAGGCTACACCTTC.

There are many counts of this clonotype. The chain employs TRBV20-1 and TRBJ2-1; TRBD1 or TRBD2 may be the D gene (5 bases each). CDR3 length: 14 amino acids. V lost 6 bases to trimming and J lost 4 bases, with 16 bases between them. CDR1 is DFQATT, CDR2 SNEGSKA, per germline (reference sequence). The CDR3 sequence is CSASRDQTYNEQFF. The CDR3 coding sequence is TGCAGTGCGTCCCGGGACCAAACATACAATGAGCAGTTCTTC.

The chain has TRBV29-1 and TRBJ2-7; D is uncertain. Germline CDR1 SQVTM, CDR2 ANQGSEA. Trimming left V 1 base short and J 5 bases short, with 6 bases between. The CDR3 has 11 amino acids. CDR3 region: CSVEANHEQYF. The CDR3 DNA follows: TGCAGCGTTGAAGCCAACCACGAGCAGTACTTC.

This clonotype was found many times. CDR3 bases: TGTGCCACCAAGACTAGCGGGACCCCAGATACGCAGTATTTT. This encodes CATKTSGTPDTQYF. V and J are TRBV10-3 and TRBJ2-3, with 11 bases matching TRBD2. CDR3 length equals 14 residues. Per the germline V gene, CDR1 is ENHRY and CDR2 is SYGVKD. The ends lost 10 bases at V and 4 bases at J; junction bases unmatched: 7.

This clonotype was counted many times. The J gene is TRBJ2-1, the V gene TRBV10-2, with TRBD2 identical over 9 bases. CDR3 length equals 14 residues. J was trimmed by 5 bases and V by 6 bases; bases with no gene match: 5. Looked up from germline, CDR1 is WSHSY and CDR2 is SAAADI. CDR3 sequence reads: CASRLAGGDNEQFF. Written as DNA, the CDR3 is TGCGCCAGCAGACTAGCGGGTGGAGACAATGAGCAGTTCTTC.

This clonotype has ten or more counts. CDR3 in DNA: TGCGCCAGCAGCGGGGACAGCAATCAGCCCCAGCATTTT. Protein product: CASSGDSNQPQHF. J is TRBJ1-5 and V is TRBV5-1; maybe TRBD1 (5 bases). The CDR3 length is 13 residues. The V gene's germline CDR1 is SGHRS and CDR2 YFSETQ. Trimming took 4 bases from V and 1 from J, leaving 6 bases between them.

This clonotype was counted ten times or more. The chain carries TRBV18 and TRBJ2-3; 8 nucleotides agree with TRBD1. V lost 4 bases to trimming and J lost 4 bases; unmatched junction nucleotides: 4. The CDR3 loop spans 14 amino acids. In germline, CDR1 is KGHSH, CDR2 LQKENI. The CDR3 sequence is CASSRTGKADTQYF. The DNA for the CDR3 is TGTGCCAGCTCACGGACAGGGAAAGCAGATACGCAGTATTTT.

This clonotype showed up many times. Without the conserved terminal phenylalanine or tryptophan, this CDR3 likely stems from a read error. The DNA is omitted, as the CDR3 cannot be located on it reliably, and the CDR3 follows TCRdb's listing. The chain is built from TRBV20-1 and TRBJ2-1; the DNA was not used to check the table's D call, TRBD1. The germline V gene encodes CDR1 DFQATT and CDR2 SNEGSKA (reference sequence). The CDR3 extends over 9 residues, inclusive of both ends. CDR3 in amino acids: CSAPGPISL.

DNA of the CDR3: TGTGCCAGCATTAGGACAGGGTCCACCAACGAGCAGTACTTC. This gives the protein CASIRTGSTNEQYF. This chain joins TRBV7-9 and TRBJ2-7; 8 bases map to TRBD1. The CDR3 loop spans 14 amino acids. The V segment lost 7 bases and the J segment 5 bases; nucleotides outside the gene matches: 10. Germline V lookup: CDR1 SEHNR, CDR2 FQNEAQ (reference sequence).

This clonotype has at least ten counts. The chain has TRBV18 and TRBJ2-3; TRBD2 aligns across 7 bases. The CDR3 runs to 13 residues. Trimming removed 3 bases from V and 6 bases from J; junction bases left unmatched: 3. Germline CDR1 reads KGHSH; CDR2 reads LQKENI. CDR3 protein: CASSPNSGDTQYF. CDR3 sequence (DNA): TGTGCCAGCTCACCCAATAGCGGGGATACGCAGTATTTT.

The chain is built from TRBV28 and TRBJ1-5; maybe TRBD1 (6 bases). The CDR3 length is 14 residues. Germline V gives CDR1 MDHEN, CDR2 SYDVKM. V was shortened by 8 bases and J by 2 bases, with 13 bases between the two germline ends. The CDR3 DNA is TGTGCCAGCGGCTGGACAGAACGCAATCAGCCCCAGCATTTT. It yields the protein CASGWTERNQPQHF.

At least ten counts were recorded for this clonotype. The rearrangement uses TRBV10-1 and TRBJ2-3; the D is unclear. Germline V gives CDR1 WNHNN, CDR2 SYGVQD (reference sequence). This CDR3 comprises 14 residues. The V end lost 6 bases, the J end lost 6 bases, and 16 bases lay between the germline ends. CDR3 region: CASSAPAQGDTQYF. The CDR3 region has the DNA TGCGCCAGCAGCGCTCCTGCGCAAGGGGATACGCAGTATTTT.

The table lists this clonotype with many counts. This chain connects TRBV4-1 to TRBJ1-5; weak D call: TRBD1 (6 bases). Germline lookup yields CDR1 MGHRA and CDR2 YSYEKL. The V end lost 1 base, the J end lost 4 bases, and 14 bases lay between the germline ends. CDR3 size: 16 residues. CDR3 amino acids: CASSQALTGRNQPQHF. CDR3 bases: TGCGCCAGCAGCCAAGCGTTGACAGGCCGAAATCAGCCCCAGCATTTT.

At least ten counts were recorded for this clonotype. The CDR3 protein is CSVAGGRAAPTNTGELFF. The CDR3 nucleotides are TGCAGCGTTGCTGGAGGGAGGGCCGCCCCCACGAACACCGGGGAGCTGTTTTTT. The chain couples TRBV29-1 to TRBJ2-2; 7 bases align to TRBD2. The CDR3 loop spans 18 amino acids. V lost 4 bases and J lost 0; bases outside the gene matches: 14. Germline loops: CDR1 SQVTM, CDR2 ANQGSEA.

This clonotype has at least ten counts. The chain has TRBV5-6 and TRBJ2-3; D remains ambiguous. The ends were cut back, 5 bases at V and 3 bases at J, with 13 bases in the middle. The CDR3 is made up of 14 amino acids. In germline, CDR1 is SGHDT, CDR2 YYEEEE. The CDR3 region is CASSVPSSTDTQYF. CDR3 in DNA: TGTGCCAGCAGTGTTCCCTCCAGTACAGATACGCAGTATTTT.

This clonotype was seen many times. This sequence joins TRBV12-5 and TRBJ1-1; a possible D gene is TRBD1 (5 bases). The length of the CDR3 is 16 residues. V gave up 0 bases and J gave up 0 bases, with 11 bases separating them. Per germline, CDR1 LGHNT and CDR2 FRNRAP. In DNA form, the CDR3 reads TGTGCTAGTGGTTTGGTGAAAGGGGCTATGAACACTGAAGCTTTCTTT. This sequence encodes CASGLVKGAMNTEAFF.

This clonotype occurred many times. This sequence joins TRBV2 and TRBJ1-3, with D unclear. This CDR3 is 16 amino acids long. Germline CDR1 reads SNHLY; CDR2 reads FYNNEI. Trimming removed 1 base from V and 1 base from J, with 11 bases in between. Here the CDR3 reads CASSEGHTGSGNTIYF. DNA for the CDR3: TGTGCCAGCAGTGAAGGACACACCGGGTCTGGAAACACCATATATTTT.

This clonotype came up many times. The V gene is TRBV12-3 or TRBV12-4, the J gene TRBJ2-1; possible D gene TRBD1, 5 bases. Trimming shortened V by 4 bases and J by 3 bases, and 13 bases separated the two germline ends. The CDR3 sequence is 15 residues long. The CDR3 coding sequence is TGTGCCAGCAGTTCCACGGCCGACAGCTACAATGAGCAGTTCTTC. It encodes CASSSTADSYNEQFF.